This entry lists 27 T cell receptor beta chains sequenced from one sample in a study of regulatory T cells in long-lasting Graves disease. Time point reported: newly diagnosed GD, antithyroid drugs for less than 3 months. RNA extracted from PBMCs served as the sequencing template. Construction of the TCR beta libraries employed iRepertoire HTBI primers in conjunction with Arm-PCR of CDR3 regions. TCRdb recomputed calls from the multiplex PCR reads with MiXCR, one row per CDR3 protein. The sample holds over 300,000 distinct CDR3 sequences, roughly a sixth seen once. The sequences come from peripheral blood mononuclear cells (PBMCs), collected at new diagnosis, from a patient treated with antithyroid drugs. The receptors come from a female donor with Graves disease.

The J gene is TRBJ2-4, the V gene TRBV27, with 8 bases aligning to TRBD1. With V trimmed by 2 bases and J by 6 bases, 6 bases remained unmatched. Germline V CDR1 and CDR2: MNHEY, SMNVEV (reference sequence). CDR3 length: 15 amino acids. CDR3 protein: CASSLNGQGPNIQYF. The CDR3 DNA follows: TGTGCCAGCAGTTTAAACGGACAGGGTCCAAACATTCAGTACTTC.

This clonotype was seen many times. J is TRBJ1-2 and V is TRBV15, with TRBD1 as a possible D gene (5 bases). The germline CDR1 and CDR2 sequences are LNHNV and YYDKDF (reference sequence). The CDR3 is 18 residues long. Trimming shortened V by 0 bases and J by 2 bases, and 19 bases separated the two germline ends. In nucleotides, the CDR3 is TGTGCCACCAGCAGAGATACTCCCCACGCCAGGGCAAACTATGGCTACACCTTC. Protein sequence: CATSRDTPHARANYGYTF. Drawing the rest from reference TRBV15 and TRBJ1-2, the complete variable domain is DAMVIQNPRYQVTQFGKPVTLSCSQTLNHNVMYWYQQKSSQAPKLLFHYYDKDFNNEADTPDNFQSRRPNTSFCFLDIRSPGLGDTAMYLCATSRDTPHARANYGYTFGSGTRLTVV.

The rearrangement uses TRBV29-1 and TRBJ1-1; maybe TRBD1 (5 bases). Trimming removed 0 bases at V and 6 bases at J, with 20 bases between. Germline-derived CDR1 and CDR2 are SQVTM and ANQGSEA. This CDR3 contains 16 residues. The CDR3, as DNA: TGCAGCGTTGAAGATGTAGCGGGGACTGGAGCCGCTGAAGCTTTCTTT. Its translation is CSVEDVAGTGAAEAFF.

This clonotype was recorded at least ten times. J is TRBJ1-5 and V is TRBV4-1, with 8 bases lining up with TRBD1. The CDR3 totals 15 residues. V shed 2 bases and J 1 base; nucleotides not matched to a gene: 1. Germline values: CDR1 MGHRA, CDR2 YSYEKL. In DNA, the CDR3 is TGCGCCAGCAGCCAAAGGACAGGGAGCAATCAGCCCCAGCATTTT. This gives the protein CASSQRTGSNQPQHF.

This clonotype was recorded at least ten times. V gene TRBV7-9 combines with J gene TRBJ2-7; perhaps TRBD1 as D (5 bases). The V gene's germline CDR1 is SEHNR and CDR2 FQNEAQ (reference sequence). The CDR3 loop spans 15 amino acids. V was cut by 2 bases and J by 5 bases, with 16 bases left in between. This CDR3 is CASSLWGQLGHEQYF. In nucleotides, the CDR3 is TGTGCCAGCAGCTTATGGGGCCAGTTGGGCCACGAGCAGTACTTC.

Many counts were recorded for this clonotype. CDR3 nucleotides: TGCAGTGCCCAAATGAACACTGAAGCTTTCTTT. Its translation: CSAQMNTEAFF. The rearrangement links TRBV20-1 to TRBJ1-1; D call uncertain. The CDR3 is made up of 11 amino acids. V was clipped by 6 bases and J by 0 bases, with 5 bases between them. CDR1 and CDR2 (germline): DFQATT, SNEGSKA (reference sequence).

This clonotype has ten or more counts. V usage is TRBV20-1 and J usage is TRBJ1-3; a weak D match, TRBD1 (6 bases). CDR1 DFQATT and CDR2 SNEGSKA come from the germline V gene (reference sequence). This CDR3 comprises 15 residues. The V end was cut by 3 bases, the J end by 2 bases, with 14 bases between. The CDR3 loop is CSARERAGAGNTIYF. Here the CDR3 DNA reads TGCAGTGCTAGGGAAAGGGCAGGGGCTGGAAACACCATATATTTT.

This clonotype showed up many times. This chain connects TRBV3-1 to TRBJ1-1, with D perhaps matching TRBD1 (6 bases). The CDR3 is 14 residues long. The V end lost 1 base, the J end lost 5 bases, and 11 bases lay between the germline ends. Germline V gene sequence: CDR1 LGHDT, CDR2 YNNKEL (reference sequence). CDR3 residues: CASSQVGGLTEAFF. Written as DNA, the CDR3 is TGTGCCAGCAGCCAAGTCGGGGGCTTGACTGAAGCTTTCTTT.

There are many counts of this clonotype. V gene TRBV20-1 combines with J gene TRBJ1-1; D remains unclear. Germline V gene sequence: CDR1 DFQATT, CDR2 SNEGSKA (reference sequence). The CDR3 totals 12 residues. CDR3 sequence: CASGESNTEAFF. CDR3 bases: TGCGCGTCGGGAGAATCGAACACTGAAGCTTTCTTT.

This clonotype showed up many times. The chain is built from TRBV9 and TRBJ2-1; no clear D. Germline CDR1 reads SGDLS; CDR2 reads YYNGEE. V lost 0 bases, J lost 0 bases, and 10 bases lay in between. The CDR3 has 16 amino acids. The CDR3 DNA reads TGTGCCAGCAGCGTAGGTCCGCCTATCTCCTACAATGAGCAGTTCTTC. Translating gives CASSVGPPISYNEQFF.

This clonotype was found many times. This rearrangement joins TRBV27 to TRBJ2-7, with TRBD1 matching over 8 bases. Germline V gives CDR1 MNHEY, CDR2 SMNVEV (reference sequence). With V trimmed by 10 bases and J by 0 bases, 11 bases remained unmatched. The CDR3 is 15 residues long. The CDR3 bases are TGTGCCAAAACCAGGGGGGACAGGAGCTCCTACGAGCAGTACTTC. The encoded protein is CAKTRGDRSSYEQYF.

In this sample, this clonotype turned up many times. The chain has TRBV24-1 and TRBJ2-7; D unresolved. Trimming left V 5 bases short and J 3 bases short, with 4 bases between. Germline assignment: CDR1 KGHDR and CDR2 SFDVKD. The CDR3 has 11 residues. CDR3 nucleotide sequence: TGTGCCACCAGTGGAGGCTACGAGCAGTACTTC. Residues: CATSGGYEQYF.

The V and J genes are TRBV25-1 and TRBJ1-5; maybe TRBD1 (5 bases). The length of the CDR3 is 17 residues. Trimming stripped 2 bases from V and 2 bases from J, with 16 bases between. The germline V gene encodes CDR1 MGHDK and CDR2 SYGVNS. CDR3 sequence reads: CASSEGGLGAGNQPQHF. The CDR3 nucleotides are TGTGCCAGCAGTGAAGGCGGGCTAGGGGCAGGCAATCAGCCCCAGCATTTT. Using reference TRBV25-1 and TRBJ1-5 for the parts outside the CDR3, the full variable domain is EADIYQTPRYLVIGTGKKITLECSQTMGHDKMYWYQQDPGMELHLIHYSYGVNSTEKGDLSSESTVSRIRTEHFPLTLESARPSHTSQYLCASSEGGLGAGNQPQHFGDGTRLSIL.

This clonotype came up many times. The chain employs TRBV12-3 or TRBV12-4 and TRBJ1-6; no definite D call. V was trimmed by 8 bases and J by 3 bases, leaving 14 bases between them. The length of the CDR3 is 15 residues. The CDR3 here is CASGPGQDYNSPLHF. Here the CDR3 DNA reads TGTGCCAGCGGGCCCGGTCAGGACTATAATTCACCCCTCCACTTT.

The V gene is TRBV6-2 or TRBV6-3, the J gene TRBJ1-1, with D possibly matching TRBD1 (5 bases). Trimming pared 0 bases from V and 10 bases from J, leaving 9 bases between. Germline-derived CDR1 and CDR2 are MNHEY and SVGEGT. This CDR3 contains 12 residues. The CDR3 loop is CASSYSGVGAFF. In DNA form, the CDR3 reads TGTGCCAGCAGTTACTCAGGGGTGGGAGCTTTCTTT.

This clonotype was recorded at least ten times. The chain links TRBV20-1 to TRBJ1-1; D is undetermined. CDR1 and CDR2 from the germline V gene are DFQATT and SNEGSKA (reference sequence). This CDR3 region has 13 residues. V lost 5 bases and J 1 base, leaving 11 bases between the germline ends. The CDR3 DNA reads TGCAGTGCTCCACAGCCTTCGAACACTGAAGCTTTCTTT. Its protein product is CSAPQPSNTEAFF.

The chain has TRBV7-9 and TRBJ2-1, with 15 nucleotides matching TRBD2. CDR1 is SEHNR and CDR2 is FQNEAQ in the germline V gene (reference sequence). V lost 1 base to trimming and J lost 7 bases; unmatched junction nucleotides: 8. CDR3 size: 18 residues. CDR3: CASSLGRTSGRARNEQFF. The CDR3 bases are TGTGCCAGCAGCTTAGGGAGGACTAGCGGGAGGGCCAGAAATGAGCAGTTCTTC.

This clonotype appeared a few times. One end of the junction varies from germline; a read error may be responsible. The CDR3 region has the DNA TGCAGCGTTGCCGTATGGGAGGTCACCGGGGGGCTGTTTTTT. Translation: CSVAVWEVTGGLFF. J is TRBJ2-2 and V is TRBV29-1; D possibly corresponds to TRBD2 (6 bases). The CDR3 contains 14 residues. Germline V lookup: CDR1 SQVTM, CDR2 ANQGSEA.

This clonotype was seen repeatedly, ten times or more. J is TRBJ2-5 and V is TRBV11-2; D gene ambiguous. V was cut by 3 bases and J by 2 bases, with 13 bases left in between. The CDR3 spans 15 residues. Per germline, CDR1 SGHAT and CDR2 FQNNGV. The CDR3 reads CASSLGYGLQETQYF. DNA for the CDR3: TGTGCCAGCAGCTTGGGTTATGGGCTTCAAGAGACCCAGTACTTC.

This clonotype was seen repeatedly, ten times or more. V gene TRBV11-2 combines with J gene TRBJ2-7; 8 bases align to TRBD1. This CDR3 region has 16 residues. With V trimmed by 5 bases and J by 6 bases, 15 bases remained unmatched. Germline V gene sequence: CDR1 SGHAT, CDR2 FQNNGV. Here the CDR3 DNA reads TGTGCCAGCAGCCCCCGACAGCTGGACAGGGCACGCGAGCAGTACTTC. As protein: CASSPRQLDRAREQYF.

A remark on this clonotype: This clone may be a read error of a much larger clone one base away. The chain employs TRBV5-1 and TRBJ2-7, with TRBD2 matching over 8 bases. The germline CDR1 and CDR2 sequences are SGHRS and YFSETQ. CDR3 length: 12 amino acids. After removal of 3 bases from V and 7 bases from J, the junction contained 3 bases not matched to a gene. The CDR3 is CASSSGGHEQYF. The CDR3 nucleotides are TGCGCCAGCAGCTCGGGGGGGCATGAGCAGTACTTC.

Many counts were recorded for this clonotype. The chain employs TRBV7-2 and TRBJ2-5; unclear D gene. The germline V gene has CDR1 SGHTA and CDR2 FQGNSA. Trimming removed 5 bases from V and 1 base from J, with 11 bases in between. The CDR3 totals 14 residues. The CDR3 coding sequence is TGTGCCAGCAGCCTCGACACTACCCAAGAGACCCAGTACTTC. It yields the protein CASSLDTTQETQYF.

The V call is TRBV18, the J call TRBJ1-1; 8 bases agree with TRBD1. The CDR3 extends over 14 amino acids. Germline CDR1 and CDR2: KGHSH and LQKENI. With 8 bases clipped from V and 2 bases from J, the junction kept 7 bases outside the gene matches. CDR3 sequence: CASVVGQGNTEAFF. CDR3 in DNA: TGTGCCAGCGTGGTAGGACAGGGCAACACTGAAGCTTTCTTT.

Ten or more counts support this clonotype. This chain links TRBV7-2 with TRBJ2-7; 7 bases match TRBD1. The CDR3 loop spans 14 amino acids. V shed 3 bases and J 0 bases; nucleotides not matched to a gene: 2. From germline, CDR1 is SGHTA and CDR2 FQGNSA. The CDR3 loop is CASSFYRGSYEQYF. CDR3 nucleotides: TGTGCCAGCAGCTTCTACAGGGGCTCCTACGAGCAGTACTTC. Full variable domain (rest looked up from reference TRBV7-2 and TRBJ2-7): GAGVSQSPSNKVTEKGKDVELRCDPISGHTALYWYRQSLGQGLEFLIYFQGNSAPDKSGLPSDRFSAERTGGSVSTLTIQRTQQEDSAVYLCASSFYRGSYEQYFGPGTRLTVT.

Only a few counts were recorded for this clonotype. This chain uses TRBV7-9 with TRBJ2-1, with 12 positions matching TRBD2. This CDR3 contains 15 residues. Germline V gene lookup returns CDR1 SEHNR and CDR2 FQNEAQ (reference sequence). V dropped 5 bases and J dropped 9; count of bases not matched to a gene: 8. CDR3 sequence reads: CASSPTSGSLGEQFF. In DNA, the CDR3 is TGTGCCAGCAGCCCGACTAGCGGGAGTTTGGGTGAGCAGTTCTTC. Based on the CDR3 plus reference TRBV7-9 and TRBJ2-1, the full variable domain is DTGVSQNPRHKITKRGQNVTFRCDPISEHNRLYWYRQTLGQGPEFLTYFQNEAQLEKSRLLSDRFSAERPKGSFSTLEIQRTEQGDSAMYLCASSPTSGSLGEQFFGPGTRLTVL.

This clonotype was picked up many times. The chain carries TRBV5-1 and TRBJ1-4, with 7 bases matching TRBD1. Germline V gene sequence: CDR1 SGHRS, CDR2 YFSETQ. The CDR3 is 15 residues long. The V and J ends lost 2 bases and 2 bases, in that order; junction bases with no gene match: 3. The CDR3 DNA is TGCGCCAGCAGCTTTGCGACAGGGACTAATGAAAAACTGTTTTTT. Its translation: CASSFATGTNEKLFF.

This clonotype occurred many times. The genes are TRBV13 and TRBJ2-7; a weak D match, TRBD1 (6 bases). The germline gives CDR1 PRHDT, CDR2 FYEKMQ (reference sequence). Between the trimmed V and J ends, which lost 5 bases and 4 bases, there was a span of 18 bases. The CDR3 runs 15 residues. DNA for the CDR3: TGTGCCAGCAGCCTAAGGACGGACAGAACTTACGAGCAGTACTTC. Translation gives CASSLRTDRTYEQYF.